This T cell receptor (beta chain) was retrieved from a study of cytomegalovirus exposure and HLA in healthy donors. General study results and limits: The classifier was said to identify cytomegalovirus status with high specificity and sensitivity. The authors confirmed in vitro that a few CMV-associated chains were specific for CMV antigens.

The junction had 6 bases not matched to a gene; V was cut back by 0 bases and J by 3 bases. Germline V gene data show CDR1 as SGHRS and CDR2 as YFSETQ. This CDR3 region has 15 residues. The PCR contained 60 Vbeta and 13 Jbeta primers. Some clones are missing from TCRdb's copy, which holds only in-frame ones; the method was immunoSEQ multiplex PCR. Among approximately 150,000 clones listed, around 75% were seen once. Worth noting for this clone: Its antigen is unidentified.

The sample comprised PBMCs. The source is a woman in her 30s in good health and CMV-seronegative. The chain has TRBV5-1 and TRBJ2-7; TRBD2 agrees at 7 bases. The CDR3: CASSLDAGVGYEQYF. Here the CDR3 DNA reads TGCGCCAGCAGCTTGGACGCGGGAGTGGGCTACGAGCAGTACTTC.